A single sample gave rise to the 17 T cell receptor beta chains below, sequenced in a study of TIL therapy for anti-PD-1-resistant metastatic lung cancer. Time point indicated: pre-treatment sample, taken before nivolumab and TIL therapy. Tumor tissue came from excised metastases, mostly pleural nodules or supraclavicular lymph nodes. The immunoSEQ assay was v3. Profiling relied on immunoSEQ multiplex PCR, and the TCRdb table lists in-frame clones only, not all of them. This table holds approximately 95,000 clones, 55% to 75% found once. Specimen: tumor tissue, collected at baseline. The origin of the receptors is a person between 25 and 79 years old with non-small cell lung cancer.

The chain carries TRBV7-8 and TRBJ1-3, with no clear D. The CDR3 spans 15 residues. Germline CDR1 SGHVS, CDR2 FQNEAQ. The germline V and J ends were trimmed by 1 base and 2 bases, with 9 bases remaining between them. The CDR3 DNA reads TGTGCCAGCAGCTTAGACGGTGGTACTGGAAACACCATATATTTT. It translates to CASSLDGGTGNTIYF.

This clone turned up a few times. The chain employs TRBV6-5 and TRBJ2-7, with D perhaps TRBD1 (7 bases). Per germline, CDR1 MNHEY and CDR2 SVGAGI. V gave up 8 bases and J gave up 5 bases, with 22 bases separating them. The CDR3 length is 15 residues. CDR3 region: CASSYRGGRNNEQYF. The CDR3 nucleotides read TGTGCCAGCTCATACAGGGGAGGTCGAAATAACGAGCAGTACTTC.

The chain recombines TRBV3-1 (or the pseudogene TRBV3-2) with TRBJ1-4; no clear D. The V gene's germline CDR1 is LGHDT and CDR2 YNNKEL (reference sequence). CDR3 length equals 14 residues. The V gene lost 4 bases and the J gene lost 8 bases, with 14 bases spanning the gap. The CDR3 reads CASSPNNGPEKLFF. Written as DNA, the CDR3 is TGTGCCAGCAGCCCCAATAATGGTCCCGAAAAACTGTTTTTT.

This sequence joins TRBV6-6 and TRBJ2-7; a possible D gene is TRBD2 (7 bases). The germline gives CDR1 MNHNY, CDR2 SVGAGI (reference sequence). V was pared by 6 bases and J by 4 bases, with 13 bases between. The CDR3 sequence is 13 residues long. CDR3 residues: CASRAGQTYEQYF. CDR3 coding DNA: TGTGCCAGCAGAGCGGGACAAACATACGAGCAGTACTTC.

The V and J genes are TRBV19 and TRBJ2-1, with TRBD2 matching 9 bases. The CDR3 contains 19 residues. CDR1 LNHDA and CDR2 SQIVND come from the germline V gene (reference sequence). V trimming: 0 bases; J trimming: 6 bases; junction bases outside the gene matches: 15. The CDR3 reads CASSIDPPSAGGPGNEQFF. The CDR3 nucleotides read TGTGCCAGTAGTATAGATCCCCCAAGTGCGGGAGGGCCCGGCAATGAGCAGTTCTTC.

The chain couples TRBV6-5 to TRBJ1-5, with 7 bases fitting TRBD1. Germline loops: CDR1 MNHEY, CDR2 SVGAGI. The V and J ends lost 8 bases and 11 bases, in that order; junction bases with no gene match: 6. CDR3 length: 11 residues. CDR3 in amino acids: CASGGGGTQHF. CDR3 coding DNA: TGTGCCAGCGGAGGGGGCGGTACCCAGCATTTT.

This chain links TRBV6-5 with TRBJ2-7, with D perhaps TRBD1 (5 bases). V lost 2 bases, J lost 1 base, and 6 bases lay in between. In germline, CDR1 is MNHEY, CDR2 SVGAGI. This CDR3 region has 13 residues. The DNA of the CDR3 is TGTGCCAGCAGTTACGACAGATCCTACGAGCAGTACTTC. Encoded protein: CASSYDRSYEQYF.

This chain links TRBV20-1 with TRBJ2-2; no definite D call. This CDR3 contains 11 residues. Germline assignment: CDR1 DFQATT and CDR2 SNEGSKA (reference sequence). V lost 6 bases and J 7 bases, leaving 9 bases between the germline ends. The CDR3 loop reads CSATPRGELFF. The DNA for the CDR3 is TGCAGTGCCACCCCTCGCGGGGAGCTGTTTTTT.

The chain uses TRBV27 and TRBJ2-7; perhaps TRBD1 as D (7 bases). The CDR3 has 19 amino acids. The V end lost 3 bases, the J end lost 3 bases, and 27 bases lay between the germline ends. CDR1 is MNHEY and CDR2 is SMNVEV in the germline V gene (reference sequence). CDR3 region: CASSLRGGTALTVHYEQYF. The CDR3 DNA is TGTGCCAGCAGTTTGAGGGGCGGGACAGCCCTTACCGTCCACTACGAGCAGTACTTC.

J is TRBJ1-3 and V is TRBV6-6; maybe TRBD1 (5 bases). Germline lookup yields CDR1 MNHNY and CDR2 SVGAGI (reference sequence). Trimming cost V 5 bases and J 0 bases, with 14 bases left between them. This CDR3 comprises 16 residues. CDR3 region: CASSQKRDASGNTIYF. The DNA of the CDR3 is TGTGCCAGCAGTCAAAAACGGGACGCCTCTGGAAACACCATATATTTT.

This clone occurred many times. The identical CDR3 is also encoded by other nucleotide sequences in the sample. The gene calls are TRBV5-1 and TRBJ2-5, with 11 nucleotides matching TRBD2. The V segment lost 0 bases and the J segment 3 bases; nucleotides outside the gene matches: 1. The CDR3 is 15 amino acids. Per the germline V gene, CDR1 is SGHRS and CDR2 is YFSETQ. The DNA of the CDR3 is TGCGCCAGCAGCTTGGAGGGACTAGCGGAAGAGACCCAGTACTTC. Its protein is CASSLEGLAEETQYF.

V is TRBV7-9 and J is TRBJ2-3, with 7 bases lining up with TRBD1. The CDR3 runs to 18 residues. J lost 7 bases, V lost 4 bases, and 20 bases had no gene match. Germline V gene sequence: CDR1 SEHNR, CDR2 FQNEAQ (reference sequence). CDR3 residues: CASSSRAPRTGAPNTQYF. CDR3 sequence (DNA): TGTGCCAGCAGCTCCCGGGCCCCTAGAACAGGGGCTCCAAATACGCAGTATTTT.

This chain links TRBV6-1 with TRBJ2-7; no clear D. Germline V lookup: CDR1 MNHNS, CDR2 SASEGT. Deletions cut 1 base from V and 6 bases from J, with 7 bases between. The CDR3 sequence is 12 residues long. DNA for the CDR3: TGTGCCAGCAGTGAAGTGGTTTTCGAGCAGTACTTC. Its translation is CASSEVVFEQYF.

The V gene is TRBV15, the J gene TRBJ2-5, with 7 bases lining up with TRBD1. CDR1 and CDR2 from the germline V gene are LNHNV and YYDKDF (reference sequence). The V and J ends lost 3 bases and 4 bases, in that order; junction bases with no gene match: 8. This CDR3 contains 15 residues. CDR3 amino acids: CATSSHRGGGETQYF. The CDR3 bases are TGTGCCACCAGCAGCCACAGGGGTGGAGGAGAGACCCAGTACTTC.

The CDR3 loop reads CASSSNPSGTTDTQYF. CDR3 bases: TGTGCCAGCAGTTCCAACCCTAGCGGGACTACAGATACGCAGTATTTT. The genes are TRBV6-2 or TRBV6-3 and TRBJ2-3; TRBD2 matches at 9 bases. This CDR3 comprises 16 residues. V lost 4 bases, J lost 3 bases, and 8 bases stayed unmatched. From germline, CDR1 is MNHEY and CDR2 SVGEGT.

The V gene is TRBV6-5, the J gene TRBJ2-7; D uncertain. CDR3 length: 14 residues. Germline V gene lookup returns CDR1 MNHEY and CDR2 SVGAGI. Trimming took 6 bases from V and 0 from J, leaving 12 bases between them. The DNA for the CDR3 is TGTGCCAGCAGACCTTTAGGCGCCTCCTACGAGCAGTACTTC. Its protein product is CASRPLGASYEQYF.

V usage is TRBV5-1 and J usage is TRBJ2-7; 7 positions match TRBD2. Germline CDR1 and CDR2: SGHRS and YFSETQ. The CDR3 totals 16 residues. The J segment lost 3 bases and the V segment lost 5 bases, leaving 14 bases of the junction unmatched. The CDR3 reads CASSPGPASGLYEQYF. The CDR3 DNA reads TGCGCCAGCAGTCCAGGACCCGCTAGCGGCCTCTACGAGCAGTACTTC.